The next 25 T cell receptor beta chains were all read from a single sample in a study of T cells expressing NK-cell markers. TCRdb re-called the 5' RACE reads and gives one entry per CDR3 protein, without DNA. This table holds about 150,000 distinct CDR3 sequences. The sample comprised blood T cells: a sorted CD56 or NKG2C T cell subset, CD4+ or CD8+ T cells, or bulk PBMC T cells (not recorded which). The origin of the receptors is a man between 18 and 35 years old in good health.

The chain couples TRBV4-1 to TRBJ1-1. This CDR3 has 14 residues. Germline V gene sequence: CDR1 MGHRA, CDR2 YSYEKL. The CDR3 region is CASSWDGLNTEAFF.

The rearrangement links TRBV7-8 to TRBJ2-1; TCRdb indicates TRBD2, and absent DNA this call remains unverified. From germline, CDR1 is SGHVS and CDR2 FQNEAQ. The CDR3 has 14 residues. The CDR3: CASSLASPGTREFF.

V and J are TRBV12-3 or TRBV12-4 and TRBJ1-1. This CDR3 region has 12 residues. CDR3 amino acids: CASSRDQPEAFF.

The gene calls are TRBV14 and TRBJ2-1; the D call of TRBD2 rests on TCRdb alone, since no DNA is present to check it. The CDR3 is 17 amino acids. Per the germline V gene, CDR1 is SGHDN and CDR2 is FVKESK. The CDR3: CASSGQERERPYNEQFF.

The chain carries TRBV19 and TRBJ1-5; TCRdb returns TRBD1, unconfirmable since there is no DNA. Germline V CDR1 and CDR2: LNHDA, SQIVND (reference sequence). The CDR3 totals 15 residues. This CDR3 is CASSIGQGFNQPQHF.

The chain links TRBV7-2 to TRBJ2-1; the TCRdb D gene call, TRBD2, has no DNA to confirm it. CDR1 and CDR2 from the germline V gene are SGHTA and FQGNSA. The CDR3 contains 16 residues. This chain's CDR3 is CASSLDPSPPYNEQFF. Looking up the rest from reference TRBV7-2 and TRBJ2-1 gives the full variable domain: GAGVSQSPSNKVTEKGKDVELRCDPISGHTALYWYRQSLGQGLEFLIYFQGNSAPDKSGLPSDRFSAERTGGSVSTLTIQRTQQEDSAVYLCASSLDPSPPYNEQFFGPGTRLTVL.

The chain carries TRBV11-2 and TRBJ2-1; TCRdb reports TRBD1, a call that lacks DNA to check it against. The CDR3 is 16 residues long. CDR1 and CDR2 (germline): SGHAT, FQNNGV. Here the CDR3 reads CASSLWRQPGPHEQFF.

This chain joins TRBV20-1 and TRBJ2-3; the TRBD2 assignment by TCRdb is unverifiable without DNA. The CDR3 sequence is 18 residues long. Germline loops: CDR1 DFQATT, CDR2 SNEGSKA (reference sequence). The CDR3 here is CSARDTGLAARRTDTQYF.

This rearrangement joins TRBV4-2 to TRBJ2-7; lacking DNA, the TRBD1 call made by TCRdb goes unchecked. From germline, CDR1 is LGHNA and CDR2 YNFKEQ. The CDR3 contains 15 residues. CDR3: CASSQGVDRPYEQYF.

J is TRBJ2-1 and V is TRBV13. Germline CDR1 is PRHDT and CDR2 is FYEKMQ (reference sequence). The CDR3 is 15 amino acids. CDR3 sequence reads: CASRIPDSTANEQFF.

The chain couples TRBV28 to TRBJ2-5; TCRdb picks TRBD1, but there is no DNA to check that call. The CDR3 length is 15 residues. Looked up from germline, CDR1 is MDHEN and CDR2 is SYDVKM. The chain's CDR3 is CASSLVRGRGETQYF. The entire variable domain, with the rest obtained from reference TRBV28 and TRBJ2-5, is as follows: DVKVTQSSRYLVKRTGEKVFLECVQDMDHENMFWYRQDPGLGLRLIYFSYDVKMKEKGDIPEGYSVSREKKERFSLILESASTNQTSMYLCASSLVRGRGETQYFGPGTRLLVL.

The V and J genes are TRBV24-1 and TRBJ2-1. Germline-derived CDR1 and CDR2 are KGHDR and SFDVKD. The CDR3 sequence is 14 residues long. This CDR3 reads CATSPKSLYNEQFF.

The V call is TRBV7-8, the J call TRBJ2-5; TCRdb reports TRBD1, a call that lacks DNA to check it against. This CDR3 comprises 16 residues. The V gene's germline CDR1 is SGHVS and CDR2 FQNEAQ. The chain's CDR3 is CASSLGRGVKQETQYF.

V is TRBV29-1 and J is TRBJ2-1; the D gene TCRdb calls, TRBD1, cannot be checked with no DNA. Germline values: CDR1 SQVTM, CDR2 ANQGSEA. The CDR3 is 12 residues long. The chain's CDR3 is CSVESRGNEQFF.

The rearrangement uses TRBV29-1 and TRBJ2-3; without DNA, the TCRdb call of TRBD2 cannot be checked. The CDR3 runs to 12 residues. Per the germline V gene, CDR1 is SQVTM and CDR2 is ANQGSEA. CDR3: CSVKRRADTQYF.

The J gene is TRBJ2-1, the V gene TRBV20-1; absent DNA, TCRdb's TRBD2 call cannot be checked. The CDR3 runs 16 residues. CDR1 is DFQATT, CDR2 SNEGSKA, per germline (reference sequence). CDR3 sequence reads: CSARDSQLAGSSEQFF.

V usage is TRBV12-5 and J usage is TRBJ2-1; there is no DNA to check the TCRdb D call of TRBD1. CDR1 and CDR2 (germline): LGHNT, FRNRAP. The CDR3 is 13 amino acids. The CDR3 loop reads CASGLGRDNEQFF.

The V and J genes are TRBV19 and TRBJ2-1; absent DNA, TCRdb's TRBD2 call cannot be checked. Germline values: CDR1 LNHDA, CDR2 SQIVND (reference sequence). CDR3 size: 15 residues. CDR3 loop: CASSPLAGVPAEQFF.

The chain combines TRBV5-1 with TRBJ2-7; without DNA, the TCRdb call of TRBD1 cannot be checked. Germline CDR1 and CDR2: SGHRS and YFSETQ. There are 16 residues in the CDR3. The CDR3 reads CASSSTRDTGLYEQYF.

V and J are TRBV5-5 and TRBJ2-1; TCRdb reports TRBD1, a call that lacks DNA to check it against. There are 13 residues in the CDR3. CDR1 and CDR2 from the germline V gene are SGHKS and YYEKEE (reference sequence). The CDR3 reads CASSSNPENEQFF.

This CDR3 is CASSLGLAGLTDTQYF. The J gene is TRBJ2-3, the V gene TRBV12-3 or TRBV12-4; TCRdb's D call of TRBD2 is untestable without DNA. The CDR3 has 16 residues.

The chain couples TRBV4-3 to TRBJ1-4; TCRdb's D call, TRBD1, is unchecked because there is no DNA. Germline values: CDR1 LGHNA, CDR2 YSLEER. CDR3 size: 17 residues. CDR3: CASSQGTGGGPWGKLFF.

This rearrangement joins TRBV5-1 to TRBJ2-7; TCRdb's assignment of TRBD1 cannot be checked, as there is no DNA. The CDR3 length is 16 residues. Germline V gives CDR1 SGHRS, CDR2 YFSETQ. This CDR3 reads CASSISGTGGLYEQYF.

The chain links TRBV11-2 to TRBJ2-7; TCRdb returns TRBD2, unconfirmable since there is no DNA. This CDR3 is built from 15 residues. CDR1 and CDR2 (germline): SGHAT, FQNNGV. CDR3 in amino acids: CASSLVPSGVYEQYF.

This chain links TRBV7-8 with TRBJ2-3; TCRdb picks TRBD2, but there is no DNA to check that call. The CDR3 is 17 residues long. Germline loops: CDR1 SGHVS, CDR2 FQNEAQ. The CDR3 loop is CASSLAFSGALTDTQYF.